This section outlines one T cell receptor beta chain sequence together with its context. This clone was detected a few times. Its antigen is unknown. Coverage ceases 3 residues before the CDR3 finishes, and the germline J gene fills in the end. Standard criteria were used to diagnose CVID, namely serum IgG, IgA and/or IgM reduced below the normal range together with specific antibody deficiency. There were 44 subjects in the CVID group (around 29 male and around 15 female), ranging in age from roughly 8 to 64 years, with a mean age of 40. Both CVID patients and healthy controls were predominantly of Caucasian heritage. At the time of study participation, every CVID subject had been on replacement immunoglobulin therapy for at least one year. At blood collection, none of the CVID subjects was ill or on immunomodulatory or immunosuppressive medication. From each donor, roughly 4.5 to 9 ml of heparinized peripheral whole blood was collected. Genomic DNA from adults with common variable immune deficiency (CVID) and from healthy adult controls was used for sequencing of TCRbeta CDR3 repertoires. Diluted blood was subjected to density centrifugation over Hypaque 1077 or Ficoll-Paque for isolation of peripheral blood mononuclear cells. Unsorted mononuclear cells served as the source of genomic DNA, which was extracted either by Qiagen column purification or by a centrifugation-based method.

These data are taken from a study of T cell clonality in common variable immunodeficiency (dated by TCRdb to 2014 to 2015). Study-wide findings and limitations: CVID subjects shared fewer TCRbeta clones with each other than healthy controls did (p < 0.0001). The authors noted that sequencing repertoires of T cell subpopulations would be needed to clarify what caused the increased clonality in CVID. Correlations between repertoire features and clinical complications were limited by patient heterogeneity within the CVID cohort. Reportedly, TCRbeta sequences from CVID had fewer deletions and N-nucleotide insertions, and highly modified clones with 13 or more V deletions were absent from CVID. Compared with healthy controls, CVID subjects showed increased TCRbeta clonality (t-test p = 0.018), a feature most characteristic of about a third of subjects. Although equal DNA input was used, an average of approximately 82,000 unique sequences per sample was obtained for controls, compared with roughly 33,000 for CVID samples.

Equivalent amounts of genomic DNA from CVID and control samples were used as sequencing input. For every sample, a 60 bp segment covering the rearranged TCRbeta CDR3 region was amplified and then sequenced. TCRbeta amplification used the immunoSEQ assay, a bias-corrected multiplex PCR with high-throughput sequencing. Under the source paper's analysis protocol: Every unique nucleotide sequence counted as a clone and was annotated with V, D and J genes, copy number and frequency. Sequences were labeled productive if in frame, and non-productive if out of frame or containing stop codons. As previously described, clonality was computed from Shannon's entropy. The predicted amino acid sequences of productive clones were used to derive the mean CDR3 Kyte-Doolittle hydropathy. Hierarchical clustering of scaled V gene usage was performed with the R hclust function using Manhattan distance and complete linkage. Sharing of clones by CDR3 amino acid sequence was evaluated by resampling 12 repertoires per group over 100 rounds. The repertoires were screened for some 69 published EBV-specific TCRbeta sequences and approximately 240 published CMV-specific TCRbeta sequences. Analysis left out a couple of CVID samples that produced under 10,000 sequences, so approximately 40 CVID repertoires remained. Sourced from immuneACCESS, this table was stored by TCRdb with only in-frame sequences that have V and J called. A share of the clones is absent; for the studies checked, an unresolved V gene accounts for under half, and the remainder has no known explanation. The V and J calls and clone size are taken from that table; D and trimming were inferred from the DNA. The table records almost 20,000 clones for this sample, and not one of them appears only once. The ten biggest clones cover about 2.5% of the sample.

Trimming takes 6 bases off V and 4 bases off J; junction bases not matched to a gene: 7. From the cysteine up to the phenylalanine, the CDR3 has a length of 15 residues. Part of the CDR3 DNA is given, 36 bases translated from base 1. For CDR1 and CDR2, the germline V gene lists MNHEY and SVGEGT. The receptor was isolated from a human donor with common variable immunodeficiency. Sample: peripheral blood mononuclear cells. The rearrangement combines TRBV6-2 or TRBV6-3 with TRBJ1-5; 9 of the junction bases match TRBD1. The CDR3 protein: CASSKTGGRNQPQHF. CDR3 DNA (partial): TGTGCCAGCAGCAAGACAGGGGGTCGAAATCAGCCC.